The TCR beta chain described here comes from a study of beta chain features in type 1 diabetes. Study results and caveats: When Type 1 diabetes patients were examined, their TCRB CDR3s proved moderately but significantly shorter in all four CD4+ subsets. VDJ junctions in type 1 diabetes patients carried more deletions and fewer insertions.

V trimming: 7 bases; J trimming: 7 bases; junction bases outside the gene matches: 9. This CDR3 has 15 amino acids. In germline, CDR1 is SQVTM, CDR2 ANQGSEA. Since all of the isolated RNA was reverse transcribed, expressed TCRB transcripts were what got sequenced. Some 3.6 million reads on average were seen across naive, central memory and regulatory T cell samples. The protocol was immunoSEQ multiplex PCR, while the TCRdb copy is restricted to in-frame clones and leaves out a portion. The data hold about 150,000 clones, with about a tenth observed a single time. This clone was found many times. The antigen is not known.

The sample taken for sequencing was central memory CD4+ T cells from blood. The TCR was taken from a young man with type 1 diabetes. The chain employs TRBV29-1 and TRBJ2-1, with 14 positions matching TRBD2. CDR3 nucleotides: TGCAGCGCGGGGACTAGCGGGAGTATGTGGAATGAGCAGTTCTTC. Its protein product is CSAGTSGSMWNEQFF.